The 26 T cell receptor beta chains below all came from one sample that was sequenced in a study of technical replicates of blood from a few donors. The protocol was immunoSEQ multiplex PCR, while the TCRdb copy is restricted to in-frame clones and leaves out a portion. The table has tens of thousands of clones, approximately 93% seen once. The sample was T cells isolated from PBMCs. The receptors derive from a human donor in good health.

The V call is TRBV28, the J call TRBJ2-7; TRBD1 is a possible D gene (7 bases). V was pared by 7 bases and J by 2 bases, with 18 bases between. The CDR3 covers 15 residues. CDR1 and CDR2 from the germline V gene are MDHEN and SYDVKM. DNA for the CDR3: TGTGCCAGCAACCCAGGGGGGATGCTGGCCTACGAGCAGTACTTC. Encoded protein: CASNPGGMLAYEQYF.

The rearrangement links TRBV18 to TRBJ1-1, with TRBD1 identical over 7 bases. The CDR3 contains 13 residues. J gave up 0 bases and V 6 bases, and 1 base lay outside the gene matches. CDR1 is KGHSH and CDR2 is LQKENI in the germline V gene. The CDR3: CASSGTVNTEAFF. The CDR3 coding sequence is TGTGCCAGCTCCGGGACAGTGAACACTGAAGCTTTCTTT.

The V gene is TRBV9, the J gene TRBJ2-7; perhaps TRBD2 as D (5 bases). CDR1 and CDR2 from the germline V gene are SGDLS and YYNGEE. This CDR3 spans 16 amino acids. V was clipped by 0 bases and J by 7 bases, with 20 bases between them. CDR3 residues: CASSVEVGNIGGEQYF. The CDR3 region has the DNA TGTGCCAGCAGCGTAGAGGTGGGAAACATCGGCGGGGAGCAGTACTTC.

This clone was observed a handful of times. The chain joins TRBV6-5 to TRBJ1-2; D gene unclear. CDR3 size: 14 residues. The germline V gene has CDR1 MNHEY and CDR2 SVGAGI. The V and J ends lost 5 bases and 0 bases respectively, with 10 bases between them. This CDR3 is CASSRLVPNYGYTF. CDR3 DNA: TGTGCCAGCAGTAGACTCGTACCTAACTATGGCTACACCTTC.

The rearrangement joins TRBV2 to TRBJ2-3, with 8 bases that match TRBD2. From germline, CDR1 is SNHLY and CDR2 FYNNEI. The CDR3 length is 17 residues. V lost 8 bases to trimming and J lost 6 bases; unmatched junction nucleotides: 19. CDR3 amino acids: CASGWIGRGRISDTQYF. For the CDR3, the DNA is TGTGCCAGCGGTTGGATCGGCCGCGGGAGGATCTCCGATACGCAGTATTTT. Complete variable domain (other parts from reference TRBV2 and TRBJ2-3): EPEVTQTPSHQVTQMGQEVILRCVPISNHLYFYWYRQILGQKVEFLVSFYNNEISEKSEIFDDQFSVERPDGSNFTLKIRSTKLEDSAMYFCASGWIGRGRISDTQYFGPGTRLTVL.

The chain joins TRBV5-6 to TRBJ2-7; tentative D call: TRBD2 (5 bases). Trimming left V 2 bases short and J 2 bases short, with 14 bases between. The CDR3 length is 15 residues. CDR1 is SGHDT and CDR2 is YYEEEE in the germline V gene. CDR3 amino acids: CASSFGRGLPYEQYF. The DNA for the CDR3 is TGTGCCAGCAGCTTCGGACGGGGATTGCCCTACGAGCAGTACTTC.

V usage is TRBV28 and J usage is TRBJ1-1; D not resolved. Trimming cost V 3 bases and J 2 bases, with 19 bases left between them. CDR1 MDHEN and CDR2 SYDVKM come from the germline V gene. The CDR3 is made up of 17 amino acids. This CDR3 is CASSFSSRSLLNTEAFF. The CDR3 DNA reads as TGTGCCAGCAGTTTCAGCAGCAGGTCGCTACTTAACACTGAAGCTTTCTTT.

V is TRBV29-1 and J is TRBJ2-2; TRBD2 matches at 7 bases. The CDR3 is 15 amino acids. Germline CDR1 is SQVTM and CDR2 is ANQGSEA. The V and J ends lost 1 base and 2 bases, in that order; junction bases with no gene match: 4. CDR3 in DNA: TGCAGCGTTGAAGGCGGGACTACCAACACCGGGGAGCTGTTTTTT. As protein: CSVEGGTTNTGELFF.

The rearrangement uses TRBV9 and TRBJ2-1, with 7 positions matching TRBD2. This CDR3 spans 16 amino acids. Germline V gives CDR1 SGDLS, CDR2 YYNGEE. V was clipped by 0 bases and J by 5 bases; unmatched bases: 8. The CDR3 DNA sequence: TGTGCCAGCAGCGTAGCTCCAGCGGGGCCCCACAATGAGCAGTTCTTC. Translating gives CASSVAPAGPHNEQFF.

The rearrangement links TRBV10-1 to TRBJ2-5, with 9 bases fitting TRBD1. CDR1 is WNHNN, CDR2 SYGVQD, per germline (reference sequence). The CDR3 has 19 amino acids. V shed 0 bases, J shed 3 bases, and the junction held 14 bases outside the gene matches. CDR3 nucleotide sequence: TGCGCCAGCAGTGAGTCCTGTCGTGGCGGGACAGGGAACAAAGAGACCCAGTACTTC. The encoded protein is CASSESCRGGTGNKETQYF.

The V gene is TRBV19, the J gene TRBJ2-1; a weak D match, TRBD2 (5 bases). Trimming removed 5 bases at V and 1 base at J, with 12 bases between. The CDR3 sequence is 15 residues long. In germline, CDR1 is LNHDA, CDR2 SQIVND (reference sequence). CDR3 sequence (DNA): TGTGCCAGTAGTTTGTTAACGGGATCCTACAATGAGCAGTTCTTC. The encoded protein is CASSLLTGSYNEQFF.

The chain carries TRBV19 and TRBJ2-2, with 7 nucleotides matching TRBD1. J was trimmed by 7 bases and V by 4 bases; bases with no gene match: 3. CDR1 and CDR2 (germline): LNHDA, SQIVND (reference sequence). CDR3 size: 13 residues. The CDR3 loop is CASSRQGYGELFF. The CDR3 nucleotides read TGTGCCAGTAGTAGACAGGGTTACGGGGAGCTGTTTTTT.

The rearrangement joins TRBV9 to TRBJ2-1; D is unclear. V dropped 4 bases and J dropped 8 bases, with 13 bases sitting between them. The CDR3 totals 13 residues. Germline CDR1 is SGDLS and CDR2 is YYNGEE. In nucleotides, the CDR3 is TGTGCCAGCAGCCCTGGAGTTATGGATGAGCAGTTCTTC. It specifies CASSPGVMDEQFF.

The chain joins TRBV4-1 to TRBJ2-1, with a tentative D call TRBD2 (6 bases). With 4 bases removed from V and 1 base from J, the gap between germline ends came to 14 bases. This CDR3 comprises 16 residues. Per germline, CDR1 MGHRA and CDR2 YSYEKL. The CDR3 sequence: CASSPDPGGSYNEQFF. The CDR3 nucleotides read TGCGCCAGCAGCCCAGACCCCGGGGGTTCCTACAATGAGCAGTTCTTC.

The CDR3 is CASSPDRAMNTGELFF. DNA of the CDR3: TGTGCCAGCTCACCGGACAGGGCCATGAACACCGGGGAGCTGTTTTTT. This chain joins TRBV18 and TRBJ2-2; 8 positions match TRBD1. The CDR3 has 16 residues. Germline lookup yields CDR1 KGHSH and CDR2 LQKENI. V lost 3 bases to trimming and J lost 1 base; unmatched junction nucleotides: 4.

This clone was picked up one time. The V and J genes are TRBV2 and TRBJ2-2; unclear D gene. Trimming took off 7 bases at V and 3 bases at J, with 6 bases between the two ends. The CDR3 contains 12 residues. CDR1 is SNHLY, CDR2 FYNNEI, per germline. Here the CDR3 DNA reads TGTGCCAGCAAGCTAGACACCGGGGAGCTGTTTTTT. Protein sequence: CASKLDTGELFF.

This chain joins TRBV29-1 and TRBJ2-5, with 7 positions matching TRBD1. CDR1 SQVTM and CDR2 ANQGSEA come from the germline V gene. The CDR3 has 12 residues. V dropped 7 bases and J dropped 2; count of bases not matched to a gene: 4. The CDR3 reads CSADREQETQYF. CDR3 nucleotides: TGCAGCGCCGACAGGGAGCAAGAGACCCAGTACTTC.

V gene TRBV2 combines with J gene TRBJ2-7, with 11 bases lining up with TRBD2. This CDR3 comprises 15 residues. Germline V CDR1 and CDR2: SNHLY, FYNNEI. V was pared by 2 bases and J by 3 bases, with 3 bases of the junction left unmatched. CDR3 sequence: CASSELGLADYEQYF. CDR3 DNA sequence: TGTGCCAGCAGTGAACTGGGACTAGCGGACTACGAGCAGTACTTC.

This chain connects TRBV5-4 to TRBJ1-3; 7 bases are a match to TRBD1. Germline CDR1 SGHNT, CDR2 YYREEE (reference sequence). Trimming at V came to 4 bases and at J to 0 bases, leaving 4 bases not matched to a gene. The CDR3 sequence is 15 residues long. In nucleotides, the CDR3 is TGTGCCAGCAGCGACAGGGTCCTCTCTGGAAACACCATATATTTT. It yields the protein CASSDRVLSGNTIYF.

The chain combines TRBV5-5 with TRBJ2-1, with TRBD2 as a possible D gene (5 bases). CDR1 is SGHKS and CDR2 is YYEKEE in the germline V gene (reference sequence). V shed 1 base and J shed 9 bases, with 17 bases lying between them. The CDR3 has 15 residues. CDR3 in amino acids: CASSLSERPEGEQFF. The DNA for the CDR3 is TGTGCCAGCAGCTTGAGTGAGCGGCCGGAAGGTGAGCAGTTCTTC.

V is TRBV6-5 and J is TRBJ1-5; 8 bases align to TRBD1. CDR3 size: 16 residues. The J segment lost 4 bases and the V segment lost 0 bases, leaving 5 bases of the junction unmatched. Germline V lookup: CDR1 MNHEY, CDR2 SVGAGI. CDR3 nucleotides: TGTGCCAGCAGTTACTCGAGGCAGGGGGCTAATCAGCCCCAGCATTTT. Its translation is CASSYSRQGANQPQHF.

The V call is TRBV5-4, the J call TRBJ1-3, with D perhaps TRBD1 (6 bases). The CDR3 has 14 amino acids. Trimming took off 2 bases at V and 4 bases at J, with 10 bases between the two ends. Germline V lookup: CDR1 SGHNT, CDR2 YYREEE (reference sequence). CDR3 coding DNA: TGTGCCAGCAGCTTCCCAGGGGCAGGAAACACCATATATTTT. Translation gives CASSFPGAGNTIYF. Together with reference TRBV5-4 and TRBJ1-3, the CDR3 gives the full variable domain: ETGVTQSPTHLIKTRGQQVTLRCSSQSGHNTVSWYQQALGQGPQFIFQYYREEENGRGNFPPRFSGLQFPNYSSELNVNALELDDSALYLCASSFPGAGNTIYFGEGSWLTVV.

V is TRBV27 and J is TRBJ2-3, with D tentatively TRBD2 (7 bases). The V end was cut by 8 bases, the J end by 2 bases, with 11 bases between. The CDR3 has 13 residues. The germline CDR1 and CDR2 sequences are MNHEY and SMNVEV (reference sequence). CDR3 residues: CASWGGHTDTQYF. The CDR3 DNA is TGTGCCAGCTGGGGGGGGCACACAGATACGCAGTATTTT.

V is TRBV27 and J is TRBJ2-2; perhaps TRBD1 as D (5 bases). The V end lost 3 bases, the J end lost 9 bases, and 11 bases lay between the germline ends. Per the germline V gene, CDR1 is MNHEY and CDR2 is SMNVEV (reference sequence). The CDR3 runs 13 residues. The CDR3 spells CASSFYQGWELFF. The CDR3 DNA reads TGTGCCAGCAGTTTTTACCAGGGTTGGGAGCTGTTTTTT.

The J gene is TRBJ1-1, the V gene TRBV7-8; D possibly corresponds to TRBD1 (6 bases). Germline lookup yields CDR1 SGHVS and CDR2 FQNEAQ. V dropped 3 bases and J dropped 1 base, with 9 bases sitting between them. The CDR3 length is 14 residues. The CDR3 region has the DNA TGTGCCAGCAGCTTTACAGGGCGGAACACTGAAGCTTTCTTT. Amino acid sequence: CASSFTGRNTEAFF. Full variable domain (missing parts from reference TRBV7-8 and TRBJ1-1): GAGVSQSPRYKVAKRGQDVALRCDPISGHVSLFWYQQALGQGPEFLTYFQNEAQLDKSGLPSDRFFAERPEGSVSTLKIQRTQQEDSAVYLCASSFTGRNTEAFFGQGTRLTVV.

The chain joins TRBV23-1 to TRBJ2-7, with D perhaps matching TRBD1 (5 bases). TRBV23-1 is flagged as an ORF with uncertain function. This CDR3 contains 12 residues. V lost 4 bases and J lost 6, with 10 bases in between. Here the CDR3 reads CASSPKGVEQYF. The CDR3 DNA sequence: TGCGCCAGCAGTCCGAAAGGGGTCGAGCAGTACTTC.